These T cell receptor beta chains were read from a single sample in a study of regulatory T cells in long-lasting Graves disease. From the multiplex PCR reads, TCRdb called clonotypes with MiXCR, one entry per CDR3 protein. The sample has approximately 360,000 distinct CDR3 sequences, less than 30% seen once. Here the sequenced sample was peripheral blood mononuclear cells (PBMCs), taken when the disease was refractory, from a patient treated with antithyroid drugs. Receptors were obtained from a woman between 35 and 50 years old with Graves disease. Both conserved end residues are part of each CDR3. A D gene is named only where the DNA matches it firmly. The size field is filled for only some rows; it gives once, few, many or a size class.

abundance	v_gene	d_gene	j_gene	CDR3nt	CDR3aa
few	TRBV19	-	TRBJ2-4	TGTGCCAGTAGTCCTGGGGGGGGACATCAGTACTTC	CASSPGGGHQYF
many	TRBV29-1	TRBD2	TRBJ2-5	TGCAGCGTCGCTGATCCCGGGAGGTCGGAGACCCAGTACTTC	CSVADPGRSETQYF
few	TRBV5-4	TRBD2	TRBJ2-2	TGTGCCAGCAGCCCACCGGGACTAGCCAAGACCGGGGAGCTGTTTTTT	CASSPPGLAKTGELFF
many	TRBV2	-	TRBJ1-3	TGTGCCAGCAGTCCTCTCGGAAACACCATATATTTT	CASSPLGNTIYF
many	TRBV28	-	TRBJ2-7	TGTGCCAGCAGACAGGGAAGCCTCTCCTACGAGCAGTACTTC	CASRQGSLSYEQYF
few	TRBV5-8	-	TRBJ2-5	TGTGCCAGCCAAGTTGCGGAGACCCAGTACTTC	CASQVAETQYF
-	TRBV5-1	-	TRBJ2-7	TGCGCCAGCAGCCCAGGACTGGATCGGTTCTACGAGCAGTACTTC	CASSPGLDRFYEQYF
-	TRBV6-1	TRBD1	TRBJ1-5	TGTGCCAGCAGGGCCTTGGGACAGGGCGGCAATCAGCCCCAGCATTTT	CASRALGQGGNQPQHF
few	TRBV7-9	-	TRBJ2-2	TGTGCCAGCAGCTTAGGCCAGGGATACACCGGGGAGCTGTTTTTT	CASSLGQGYTGELFF
few	TRBV11-2	TRBD1	TRBJ1-2	TGTGCCAGCAGCCCGAGGGACAGGGGACCCCCTAACTATGGCTACACCTTC	CASSPRDRGPPNYGYTF
few	TRBV6-1	TRBD1	TRBJ1-5	TGTGCCAGCAGTGGATCCGGGACAGTCAGCAATCAGCCCCAGCATTTT	CASSGSGTVSNQPQHF
-	TRBV5-1	-	TRBJ2-3	TGCGCCAGCAGGGGCTGGGCAGATACGCAGTATTTT	CASRGWADTQYF
-	TRBV6-2/TRBV6-3	TRBD2	TRBJ2-7	TGTGCCAGCAGCTCCACTAGCGGGAGATCTGTGTGGTACGAGCAGTACTTC	CASSSTSGRSVWYEQYF
many	TRBV20-1	TRBD1	TRBJ1-5	TGCAGTGCTAGGCGTATGGGGACAGTTGACAATCAGCCCCAGCATTTT	CSARRMGTVDNQPQHF
-	TRBV11-2	-	TRBJ2-3	TGTGCCAGCAGCTCAGACCCATCGGGGCCCCGCACCGATACGCAGTATTTT	CASSSDPSGPRTDTQYF
many	TRBV28	-	TRBJ1-2	TGTGCCAGCAGCCCTCTGACAAACTATGGCTACACCTTC	CASSPLTNYGYTF
-	TRBV29-1	TRBD1	TRBJ1-5	TGCAGCGTTGACCAGGGGGCAGTCGGTCAGCCCCAGCATTTT	CSVDQGAVGQPQHF
few	TRBV6-4	-	TRBJ1-1	TGTGCCAGCAGTTTATCTAGGGGGGCTGAAGCTTTCTTT	CASSLSRGAEAFF
-	TRBV20-1	-	TRBJ2-7	TGCAGTGCTAGAGACAGGGATATGTATTACGAGCAGTACTTC	CSARDRDMYYEQYF
-	TRBV12-3/TRBV12-4	TRBD2	TRBJ2-3	TGTGCCAGCAGTTGGACTAGCGGGAGCACAGATACGCAGTATTTT	CASSWTSGSTDTQYF
many	TRBV7-8	TRBD1	TRBJ1-2	TGTGCCAGCAGCTTAGGTTATCGGGACAGAAGAAACTATGGCTACACCTTC	CASSLGYRDRRNYGYTF
-	TRBV20-1	-	TRBJ1-4	TGCAGTGCTAGGGACAGTCTTAATGAAAAACTGTTTTTT	CSARDSLNEKLFF
many	TRBV11-2	TRBD1	TRBJ1-5	TGTGCCAGCAGCTTGTACAGGGGTCAGGATCAGCCCCAGCATTTT	CASSLYRGQDQPQHF
-	TRBV7-9	-	TRBJ1-4	TGTGCCAGCAGCTTAGCGGGGGACGCAACTAATGAAAAACTGTTTTTT	CASSLAGDATNEKLFF
many	TRBV28	-	TRBJ2-7	TGTGCCAGCAGTCCGCGACCTCTAACCTACGAGCAGTACTTC	CASSPRPLTYEQYF
many	TRBV11-2	TRBD1	TRBJ2-7	TGTGCCAGCAGCTCAGACCCAGGGGGATTCTACGAGCAGTACTTC	CASSSDPGGFYEQYF